These 5 T cell receptor beta chains were sequenced from one sample in a study of blood T cell repertoires in COVID-19. TCRdb keeps only in-frame clones here, not all; method: immunoSEQ multiplex PCR. The sample carries under 95,000 clones, approximately 88% recorded once. The sample consisted of peripheral blood. The origin of the receptors is a woman older than 75 with active or convalescent COVID-19.

The chain combines TRBV7-3 with TRBJ2-2, with D unclear. CDR3 length equals 15 residues. Trimming took 2 bases from V and 1 from J, leaving 8 bases between them. Germline loops: CDR1 SGHTA, CDR2 FQGTGA. Here the CDR3 reads CASSLGRGNTGELFF. Here the CDR3 DNA reads TGTGCCAGCAGCTTAGGCCGAGGGAACACCGGGGAGCTGTTTTTT.

The chain is built from TRBV5-1 and TRBJ2-7; a weak D match, TRBD2 (6 bases). Deletions cut 0 bases from V and 5 bases from J, with 24 bases between. Looked up from germline, CDR1 is SGHRS and CDR2 is YFSETQ. The CDR3 is made up of 18 amino acids. DNA for the CDR3: TGCGCCAGCAGCTTGGAGCCGTCCGGGCGGGGTTTCCTACACGAGCAGTACTTC. Protein: CASSLEPSGRGFLHEQYF.

This chain connects TRBV6-5 to TRBJ2-1; 10 bases map to TRBD2. J was trimmed by 7 bases and V by 8 bases; bases with no gene match: 11. The CDR3 spans 15 residues. Germline V lookup: CDR1 MNHEY, CDR2 SVGAGI. DNA of the CDR3: TGTGCCAGCGGGATTCTAGCGGGAGTTCGGAATGAGCAGTTCTTC. The encoded protein is CASGILAGVRNEQFF.

V and J are TRBV5-1 and TRBJ2-3, with D uncertain. V dropped 0 bases and J dropped 6 bases, with 14 bases sitting between them. The CDR3 length is 15 residues. Germline loops: CDR1 SGHRS, CDR2 YFSETQ. The CDR3 loop reads CASSLVTDFADTQYF. CDR3 coding DNA: TGCGCCAGCAGCTTGGTTACCGATTTTGCGGATACGCAGTATTTT.

The gene calls are TRBV5-1 and TRBJ1-2, with TRBD1 identical over 10 bases. This CDR3 has 16 residues. Looked up from germline, CDR1 is SGHRS and CDR2 is YFSETQ. V gave up 2 bases and J gave up 6 bases; unmatched junction bases: 10. CDR3 in amino acids: CASSFGTGQGKDGYTF. CDR3 sequence (DNA): TGCGCCAGCAGCTTTGGCACGGGACAGGGGAAAGATGGCTACACCTTC.